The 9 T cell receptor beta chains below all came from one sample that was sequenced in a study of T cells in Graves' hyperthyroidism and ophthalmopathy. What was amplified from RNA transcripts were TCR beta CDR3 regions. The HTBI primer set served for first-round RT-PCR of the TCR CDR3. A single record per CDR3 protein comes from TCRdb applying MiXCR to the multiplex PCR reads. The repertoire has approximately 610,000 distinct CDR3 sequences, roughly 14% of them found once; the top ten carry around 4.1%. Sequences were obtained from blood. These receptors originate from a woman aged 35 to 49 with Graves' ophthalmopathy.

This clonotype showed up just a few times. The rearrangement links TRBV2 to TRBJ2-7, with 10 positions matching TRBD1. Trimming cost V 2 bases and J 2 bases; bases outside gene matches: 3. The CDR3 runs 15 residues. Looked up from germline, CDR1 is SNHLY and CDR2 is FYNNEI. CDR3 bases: TGTGCCAGCAGTGAATGGGGACAGGGGCCCTACGAGCAGTACTTC. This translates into CASSEWGQGPYEQYF. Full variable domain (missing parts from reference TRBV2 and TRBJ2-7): EPEVTQTPSHQVTQMGQEVILRCVPISNHLYFYWYRQILGQKVEFLVSFYNNEISEKSEIFDDQFSVERPDGSNFTLKIRSTKLEDSAMYFCASSEWGQGPYEQYFGPGTRLTVT.

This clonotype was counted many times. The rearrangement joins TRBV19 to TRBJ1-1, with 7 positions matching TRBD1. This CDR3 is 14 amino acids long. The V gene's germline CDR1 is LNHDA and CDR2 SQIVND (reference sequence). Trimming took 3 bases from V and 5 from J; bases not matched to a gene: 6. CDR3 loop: CASSINRGGTEAFF. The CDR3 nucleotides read TGTGCCAGTAGTATCAACAGGGGAGGGACTGAAGCTTTCTTT.

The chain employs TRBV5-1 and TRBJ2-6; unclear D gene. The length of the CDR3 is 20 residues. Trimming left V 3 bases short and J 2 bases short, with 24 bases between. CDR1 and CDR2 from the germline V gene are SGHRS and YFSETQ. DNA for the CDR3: TGCGCCAGCAGCTCTTACAGCCCCCAGTCCCCATTTGCTGGGGCCAACGTCCTGACTTTC. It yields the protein CASSSYSPQSPFAGANVLTF.

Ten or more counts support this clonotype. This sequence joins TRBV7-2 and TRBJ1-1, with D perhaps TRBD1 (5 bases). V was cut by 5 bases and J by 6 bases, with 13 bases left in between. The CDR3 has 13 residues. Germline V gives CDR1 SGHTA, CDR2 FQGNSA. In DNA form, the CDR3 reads TGTGCCAGCAGCCCGACAGTTGGGTCTGAAGCTTTCTTT. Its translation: CASSPTVGSEAFF.

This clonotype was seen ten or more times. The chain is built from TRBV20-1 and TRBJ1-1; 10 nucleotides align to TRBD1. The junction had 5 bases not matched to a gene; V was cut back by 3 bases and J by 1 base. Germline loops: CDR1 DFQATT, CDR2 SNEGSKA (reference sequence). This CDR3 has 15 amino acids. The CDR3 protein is CSASRTGGANTEAFF. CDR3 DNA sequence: TGCAGTGCTAGTCGGACAGGGGGAGCGAACACTGAAGCTTTCTTT.

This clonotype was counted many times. CDR3 coding DNA: TGCAGCGTTGAGGCGCAACTTCAAGAGACCCAGTACTTC. The encoded protein is CSVEAQLQETQYF. The chain carries TRBV29-1 and TRBJ2-5; no clear D gene. This CDR3 has 13 amino acids. CDR1 and CDR2 (germline): SQVTM, ANQGSEA. The V gene lost 3 bases and the J gene lost 2 bases, with 10 bases spanning the gap.

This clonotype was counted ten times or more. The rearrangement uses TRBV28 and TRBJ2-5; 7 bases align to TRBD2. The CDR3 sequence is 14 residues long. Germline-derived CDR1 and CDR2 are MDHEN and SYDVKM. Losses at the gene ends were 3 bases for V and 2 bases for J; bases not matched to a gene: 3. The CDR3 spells CASSLGGMQETQYF. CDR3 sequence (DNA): TGTGCCAGCAGTTTGGGAGGGATGCAAGAGACCCAGTACTTC.

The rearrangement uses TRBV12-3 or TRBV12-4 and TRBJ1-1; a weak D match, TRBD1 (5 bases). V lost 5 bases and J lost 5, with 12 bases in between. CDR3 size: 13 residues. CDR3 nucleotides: TGTGCCAGCAGTCCCTGGGAGGGGACTGAAGCTTTCTTT. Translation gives CASSPWEGTEAFF.

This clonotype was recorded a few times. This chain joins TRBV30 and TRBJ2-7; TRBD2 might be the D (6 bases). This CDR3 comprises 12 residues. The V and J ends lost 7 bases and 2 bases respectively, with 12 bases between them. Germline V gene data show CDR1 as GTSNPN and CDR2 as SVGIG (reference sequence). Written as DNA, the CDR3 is TGTGCCTACGGGACGGGAGCCTACGAGCAGTACTTC. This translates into CAYGTGAYEQYF.